This is a list of T cell receptor beta chains from one sample in a study of cytomegalovirus exposure and HLA in healthy donors. Here immunoSEQ multiplex PCR was the method, and the copy in TCRdb shows in-frame clones only, minus some. The top ten clones hold 3.5% of a sample with under 170,000 clones, more than 75% of them seen once. The specimen was PBMCs. The receptors come from a human donor in good health. CDR3s include the opening cysteine and the closing phenylalanine or tryptophan. D genes are given only for firm matches. Not all rows give a size; the values are once, few, many and, for expanded clones, a class.

>TRBD2|NA|TRBV7-2|TRBJ2-7
CASSLSSRAGVKEQYF
TGTGCCAGCAGCTTGTCATCGCGAGCGGGAGTTAAGGAGCAGTACTTC
>TRBD1|NA|TRBV19|TRBJ1-1
CATTQTGGTEAFF
TGTGCCACAACCCAAACAGGGGGCACTGAAGCTTTCTTT
>TRBD2|NA|TRBV18|TRBJ2-1
CASHRLAGDHEQFF
TGTGCCAGCCACAGACTAGCGGGGGATCATGAGCAGTTCTTC
>TRBD1|NA|TRBV6-4|TRBJ1-2
CASSASSGTGTGYTF
TGTGCCAGCAGTGCTTCGTCCGGGACAGGGACCGGCTACACCTTC
>NA|NA|TRBV5-1|TRBJ1-2
CASSRGTAGYTF
TGCGCCAGCAGCCGCGGGACCGCGGGCTACACCTTC
>TRBD2|NA|TRBV4-1|TRBJ2-3
CASSQGPAGGYTDTQYF
TGCGCCAGCAGCCAAGGTCCAGCGGGGGGATACACAGATACGCAGTATTTT
>TRBD2|NA|TRBV19|TRBJ2-7
CASSRKRAGVEYEQYF
TGTGCCAGTAGCCGTAAAAGAGCGGGAGTGGAATACGAGCAGTACTTC
>NA|once|TRBV6-6|TRBJ2-7
CASNGGTYEQYF
TGTGCCAGCAACGGGGGAACCTACGAGCAGTACTTC
>TRBD2|NA|TRBV30|TRBJ2-5
CASTWTSGVQETQYF
TGTGCCTCAACCTGGACTAGCGGGGTACAAGAGACCCAGTACTTC
>NA|few|TRBV13|TRBJ1-3
CASSFLAGNTIYF
TGTGCCAGCAGCTTCTTGGCCGGAAACACCATATATTTT
>TRBD2|NA|TRBV5-5|TRBJ2-7
CASSLVPTSGIPYEQYF
TGTGCCAGCAGCTTGGTTCCAACTAGCGGGATTCCCTACGAGCAGTACTTC
>NA|few|TRBV6-5|TRBJ2-7
CASSSRTAYEQYF
TGTGCCAGCAGTTCCCGGACAGCCTACGAGCAGTACTTC
>NA|NA|TRBV7-2|TRBJ1-1
CASSQFPGHEAFF
TGTGCCAGCAGCCAATTTCCGGGACATGAAGCTTTCTTT
>TRBD2|NA|TRBV6-4|TRBJ2-3
CASSPKGLAGVTQYF
TGTGCCAGCAGCCCTAAGGGACTAGCGGGAGTTACGCAGTATTTT
>NA|few|TRBV6-5|TRBJ1-2
CASSYRRNYGYTF
TGTGCCAGCAGTTACCGCAGAAACTATGGCTACACCTTC
>NA|NA|TRBV29-1|TRBJ1-1
CSVDVRNTEAFF
TGCAGCGTTGATGTCAGGAACACTGAAGCTTTCTTT
>NA|NA|TRBV30|TRBJ1-2
CAWNPQGIANYGYTF
TGTGCCTGGAACCCTCAGGGGATAGCTAACTATGGCTACACCTTC
>TRBD2|NA|TRBV5-1|TRBJ2-2
CASSLAASGGLFGELFF
TGCGCCAGCAGCTTGGCGGCTAGCGGGGGTCTCTTCGGGGAGCTGTTTTTT
>TRBD2|NA|TRBV28|TRBJ2-1
CASLSGDSYNEQFF
TGTGCCAGCCTTAGCGGGGACTCCTACAATGAGCAGTTCTTC
>NA|NA|TRBV6-5|TRBJ1-2
CASSYSRETNYGYTF
TGTGCCAGCAGTTACTCTCGGGAAACTAACTATGGCTACACCTTC
>NA|NA|TRBV15|TRBJ2-5
CATSRDLETQYF
TGTGCCACCAGCAGAGACTTGGAGACCCAGTACTTC
>NA|once|TRBV2|TRBJ1-2
CASSEAGSPNYGYTF
TGTGCCAGCAGTGAAGCGGGCAGCCCGAACTATGGCTACACCTTC
>NA|NA|TRBV7-2|TRBJ1-2
CASSLEARVNYGYTF
TGTGCCAGCAGCTTAGAAGCCAGGGTGAACTATGGCTACACCTTC
>NA|few|TRBV11-2|TRBJ1-2
CASSGDSYGYTF
TGTGCCAGCAGCGGAGACAGCTATGGCTACACCTTC
>NA|NA|TRBV7-8|TRBJ2-1
CASSPSGTEVGEQFF
TGTGCCAGCAGCCCCTCCGGGACTGAAGTCGGGGAGCAGTTCTTC
>NA|NA|TRBV27|TRBJ1-5
CASSFSGQPQHF
TGTGCCAGCAGTTTCTCGGGGCAGCCCCAGCATTTT
>TRBD2|NA|TRBV25-1|TRBJ2-1
CASSEGLAGGSKNEQFF
TGTGCCAGCAGTGAGGGACTAGCGGGGGGGAGTAAGAATGAGCAGTTCTTC
>TRBD1|NA|TRBV5-1|TRBJ1-5
CASLRTGGLLQPQHF
TGCGCCAGCCTTCGGACAGGGGGCCTGCTTCAGCCCCAGCATTTT
>TRBD1|NA|TRBV6-6|TRBJ2-7
CASSYWTGDNEQYF
TGTGCCAGCAGTTACTGGACAGGGGATAACGAGCAGTACTTC
>TRBD2|NA|TRBV2|TRBJ2-1
CASSGRRAGGPHNEQFF
TGTGCCAGCAGTGGCCGGCGTGCGGGAGGGCCCCACAATGAGCAGTTCTTC
>TRBD2|NA|TRBV5-1|TRBJ2-7
CASSSEGLAGGRSSYEQYF
TGCGCCAGCAGCTCCGAGGGGCTAGCGGGGGGGAGGAGCTCCTACGAGCAGTACTTC
>TRBD2|once|TRBV9|TRBJ2-3
CASSGLPIWRENTDTQYF
TGTGCCAGCAGCGGCCTTCCAATTTGGCGGGAGAATACAGATACGCAGTATTTT
>NA|NA|TRBV6-5|TRBJ1-5
CASSASRREGQPQHF
TGTGCCAGCAGTGCCTCGAGGAGGGAGGGTCAGCCCCAGCATTTT